This T cell receptor beta chain was sequenced during a study of cytomegalovirus exposure and HLA in healthy donors. Study-wide findings and caveats: A list of approximately 160 TCR beta chains associated with cytomegalovirus was given. Across donors, presence/absence analyses took sequencing depth to be roughly uniform.

Comments on this clone: Its antigen is still unknown.

Germline assignment: CDR1 SGHTA and CDR2 FQGTGA. With 5 bases removed from V and 5 bases from J, the gap between germline ends came to 18 bases. The CDR3 has 15 residues. This PCR relied on a set of 60 Vbeta primers and 13 Jbeta primers. This table comes from immunoSEQ multiplex PCR, and its TCRdb copy is limited to in-frame clones, with some not included. The sample consists of approximately 190,000 clones, 70% to 85% of them appearing once. The TCR was taken from a boy under 10 years old in good health and CMV-seronegative. The chain joins TRBV7-3 to TRBJ2-5, with D possibly matching TRBD1 (5 bases). The material sequenced was PBMCs. In nucleotides, the CDR3 is TGTGCCAGCAGCCAAGGGGCTGGGGCGGCGGAGACCCAGTACTTC. Residues: CASSQGAGAAETQYF.